These 23 T cell receptor beta chains came from one sample sequenced in a study of blood T cell repertoires in COVID-19. Only in-frame clones appear in the TCRdb table, and some are missing; sequencing was by immunoSEQ multiplex PCR. The table records approximately 200,000 clones, around four fifths of them present only once. Material: peripheral blood. All receptors derive from a woman in her twenties or thirties with acute or convalescent COVID-19.

This chain links TRBV28 with TRBJ2-3, with 8 bases aligning to TRBD1. Germline loops: CDR1 MDHEN, CDR2 SYDVKM. The CDR3 totals 16 residues. V shed 8 bases, J shed 5 bases, and the junction held 15 bases outside the gene matches. The CDR3 loop is CASAGFTGGIEDTQYF. The CDR3 nucleotides read TGTGCCAGCGCGGGATTTACAGGGGGTATAGAAGATACGCAGTATTTT.

This chain links TRBV6-5 with TRBJ1-6, with D hard to call. Germline CDR1 is MNHEY and CDR2 is SVGAGI. The CDR3 covers 13 residues. Trimming removed 6 bases from V and 7 bases from J, with 10 bases in between. CDR3: CASSLVWNSPLHF. The DNA for the CDR3 is TGTGCCAGCAGCCTAGTTTGGAATTCACCCCTCCACTTT.

This clone was seen only once. The chain links TRBV10-3 to TRBJ2-1, with 10 bases identical to TRBD1. V shed 8 bases and J 7 bases; nucleotides not matched to a gene: 8. The CDR3 consists of 14 residues. Germline CDR1 is ENHRY and CDR2 is SYGVKD. CDR3 nucleotides: TGTGCCATCGGGTGGACAGGGGGATTAAATGAGCAGTTCTTC. It translates to CAIGWTGGLNEQFF.

V and J are TRBV9 and TRBJ1-2; possibly TRBD1 for D (5 bases). CDR1 SGDLS and CDR2 YYNGEE come from the germline V gene. The ends were cut back, 3 bases at V and 4 bases at J, with 10 bases in the middle. The CDR3 totals 13 residues. CDR3 loop: CASSAGTSYGYTF. The CDR3 DNA reads as TGTGCCAGCAGCGCAGGGACTTCCTATGGCTACACCTTC.

This chain links TRBV11-1 with TRBJ1-1, with D hard to call. There are 15 residues in the CDR3. V lost 3 bases, J lost 0 bases, and 11 bases lay in between. The germline V gene has CDR1 SGHAT and CDR2 FQDESV (reference sequence). The CDR3: CASSLRGYMNTEAFF. Here the CDR3 DNA reads TGTGCCAGCAGCTTGAGAGGCTACATGAACACTGAAGCTTTCTTT. Full variable domain (rest looked up from reference TRBV11-1 and TRBJ1-1): EAEVAQSPRYKITEKSQAVAFWCDPISGHATLYWYRQILGQGPELLVQFQDESVVDDSQLPKDRFSAERLKGVDSTLKIQPAELGDSAMYLCASSLRGYMNTEAFFGQGTRLTVV.

This clone showed up just once. This chain uses TRBV28 with TRBJ1-6; 7 nucleotides align to TRBD1. J lost 5 bases, V lost 7 bases, and 8 bases had no gene match. The CDR3 contains 15 residues. Germline CDR1 and CDR2: MDHEN and SYDVKM. CDR3 nucleotide sequence: TGTGCCAGCAAGGGTGAGACAGGGAATAATTCACCCCTCCACTTT. Translating it yields CASKGETGNNSPLHF.

This chain connects TRBV9 to TRBJ2-1; TRBD2 might be the D (7 bases). The CDR3 contains 16 residues. Looked up from germline, CDR1 is SGDLS and CDR2 is YYNGEE. Trimming removed 3 bases from V and 8 bases from J, with 21 bases in between. CDR3 sequence reads: CASSADPRGAWDEQFF. The CDR3 nucleotides read TGTGCCAGCAGCGCCGATCCCCGGGGGGCCTGGGATGAGCAGTTCTTC. The variable domain in full, completed from reference TRBV9 and TRBJ2-1, reads DSGVTQTPKHLITATGQRVTLRCSPRSGDLSVYWYQQSLDQGLQFLIQYYNGEERAKGNILERFSAQQFPDLHSELNLSSLELGDSALYFCASSADPRGAWDEQFFGPGTRLTVL.

The table lists this clone with a count of one. The gene calls are TRBV2 and TRBJ1-3; D is undetermined. Germline CDR1 and CDR2: SNHLY and FYNNEI. The CDR3 has 17 amino acids. Trimming left V 10 bases short and J 0 bases short, with 22 bases between. CDR3 sequence: CATFGGNGTVSGNTIYF. The CDR3 DNA reads TGTGCCACCTTTGGAGGAAACGGAACCGTCTCTGGAAACACCATATATTTT.

Comments on this clone: The same CDR3 can be traced to other DNA sequences in this sample. The genes are TRBV7-3 and TRBJ2-3, with a tentative D call TRBD2 (5 bases). Germline-derived CDR1 and CDR2 are SGHTA and FQGTGA. Trimming pared 1 base from V and 6 bases from J, leaving 8 bases between. The CDR3 is made up of 13 amino acids. In DNA form, the CDR3 reads TGTGCCAGCAGCTTAAGAGAGCGGGATACGCAGTATTTT. This gives the protein CASSLRERDTQYF. Filled out from reference TRBV7-3 and TRBJ2-3, the complete variable domain reads GAGVSQTPSNKVTEKGKYVELRCDPISGHTALYWYRQSLGQGPEFLIYFQGTGAADDSGLPNDRFFAVRPEGSVSTLKIQRTERGDSAVYLCASSLRERDTQYFGPGTRLTVL.

The V gene is TRBV7-2, the J gene TRBJ2-7, with TRBD2 matching 9 bases. Germline V gene lookup returns CDR1 SGHTA and CDR2 FQGNSA. J was trimmed by 4 bases and V by 1 base; bases with no gene match: 5. This CDR3 has 15 amino acids. This CDR3 reads CASSLVPSGEYEQYF. The CDR3 DNA reads as TGTGCCAGCAGCTTAGTTCCTAGCGGGGAGTACGAGCAGTACTTC.

The table lists this clone with a few counts. This chain links TRBV28 with TRBJ2-1, with D perhaps TRBD1 (6 bases). Germline V gives CDR1 MDHEN, CDR2 SYDVKM. There are 14 residues in the CDR3. V was clipped by 9 bases and J by 6 bases, with 18 bases between them. CDR3 amino acids: CASTLGGSSNEQFF. Here the CDR3 DNA reads TGTGCCAGTACGTTAGGGGGTAGCTCCAATGAGCAGTTCTTC.

The chain has TRBV29-1 and TRBJ1-3; 7 positions agree with TRBD1. This CDR3 is built from 15 residues. CDR1 is SQVTM, CDR2 ANQGSEA, per germline. The ends lost 5 bases at V and 0 bases at J; junction bases unmatched: 7. This CDR3 is CSVQTGISSGNTIYF. In DNA, the CDR3 is TGCAGCGTTCAGACAGGGATTTCCTCTGGAAACACCATATATTTT.

This chain connects TRBV2 to TRBJ2-7, with D possibly matching TRBD2 (7 bases). Germline V CDR1 and CDR2: SNHLY, FYNNEI. V was clipped by 7 bases and J by 4 bases, with 17 bases between them. The CDR3 is 14 residues long. CDR3 residues: CASNFEAGHYEQYF. CDR3 DNA sequence: TGTGCCAGCAATTTCGAAGCGGGACATTACGAGCAGTACTTC.

The J gene is TRBJ2-1, the V gene TRBV9; 7 nucleotides align to TRBD2. Germline CDR1 SGDLS, CDR2 YYNGEE. The J segment lost 5 bases and the V segment lost 0 bases, leaving 8 bases of the junction unmatched. CDR3 length equals 16 residues. The CDR3 loop is CASSVALAALDNEQFF. The CDR3 DNA reads as TGTGCCAGCAGCGTAGCTCTAGCGGCCCTCGACAATGAGCAGTTCTTC.

The gene calls are TRBV6-6 and TRBJ2-6, with a tentative D call TRBD2 (6 bases). The CDR3 runs to 19 residues. Germline V gene lookup returns CDR1 MNHNY and CDR2 SVGAGI (reference sequence). V was shortened by 5 bases and J by 1 base, with 21 bases between the two germline ends. DNA for the CDR3: TGTGCCAGCAGTGGATCCCAGGGACTCGCCCCGTCTGGGGCCAACGTCCTGACTTTC. This codes for CASSGSQGLAPSGANVLTF.

This clone was seen repeatedly, ten times or more. J is TRBJ1-2 and V is TRBV27; no clear D gene. The CDR3 length is 12 residues. Trimming shortened V by 5 bases and J by 4 bases, and 8 bases separated the two germline ends. Germline CDR1 is MNHEY and CDR2 is SMNVEV (reference sequence). The CDR3 bases are TGTGCCAGCAGTCCCCACGGCTATGGCTACACCTTC. Encoded protein: CASSPHGYGYTF.

The chain links TRBV14 to TRBJ2-3; D unclear. The V end was cut by 0 bases, the J end by 1 base, with 8 bases between. The CDR3 is made up of 15 amino acids. The V gene's germline CDR1 is SGHDN and CDR2 FVKESK. The CDR3 spells CASSQEQFRTDTQYF. The CDR3 DNA is TGTGCCAGCAGCCAAGAACAGTTTCGCACAGATACGCAGTATTTT.

The chain recombines TRBV5-1 with TRBJ2-1; 11 positions match TRBD2. Per germline, CDR1 SGHRS and CDR2 YFSETQ. The V and J ends lost 2 bases and 4 bases, in that order; junction bases with no gene match: 5. This CDR3 spans 16 amino acids. The CDR3 loop reads CASSLFTSGGYNEQFF. The CDR3 DNA sequence: TGCGCCAGCAGCTTATTTACTAGCGGGGGTTACAATGAGCAGTTCTTC.

J is TRBJ1-4 and V is TRBV29-1, with 7 bases aligning to TRBD1. V lost 0 bases, J lost 4 bases, and 11 bases stayed unmatched. From germline, CDR1 is SQVTM and CDR2 ANQGSEA. This CDR3 contains 17 residues. CDR3 nucleotides: TGCAGCGTTGAAGATCGGGCAGGGGGGACAATTAATGAAAAACTGTTTTTT. It encodes CSVEDRAGGTINEKLFF.

The chain links TRBV13 to TRBJ1-3, with 8 bases that match TRBD1. The CDR3 totals 16 residues. The V gene's germline CDR1 is PRHDT and CDR2 FYEKMQ (reference sequence). V dropped 4 bases and J dropped 1; count of bases not matched to a gene: 6. Here the CDR3 DNA reads TGTGCCAGCAGCTCCCGACAGGGGCGTTCTGGAAACACCATATATTTT. Protein product: CASSSRQGRSGNTIYF.

This clone was picked up a small number of times. V and J are TRBV19 and TRBJ2-1; 7 bases fit TRBD1. The length of the CDR3 is 18 residues. With 4 bases clipped from V and 0 bases from J, the junction kept 12 bases outside the gene matches. Per germline, CDR1 LNHDA and CDR2 SQIVND (reference sequence). For the CDR3, the DNA is TGTGCCAGTAGTACAAACCGGGACAGCAGGAGCTCCTACAATGAGCAGTTCTTC. Translation: CASSTNRDSRSSYNEQFF.

The CDR3 nucleotides read TGTGCCAGCAGTTTCCAGACAGGGCTTAATCAGCCCCAGCATTTT. Translating gives CASSFQTGLNQPQHF. The chain joins TRBV6-5 to TRBJ1-5; TRBD1 agrees at 7 bases. The CDR3 runs to 15 residues. The J segment lost 4 bases and the V segment lost 4 bases, leaving 7 bases of the junction unmatched. The germline gives CDR1 MNHEY, CDR2 SVGAGI.

The chain is built from TRBV19 and TRBJ2-7; 9 positions match TRBD2. This CDR3 spans 15 amino acids. Germline loops: CDR1 LNHDA, CDR2 SQIVND (reference sequence). J was trimmed by 2 bases and V by 8 bases; bases with no gene match: 10. The CDR3 sequence: CASQMSSGIPYEQYF. The CDR3, as DNA: TGTGCCAGTCAAATGTCTAGCGGGATCCCCTACGAGCAGTACTTC.